What follows are 27 T cell receptor beta chains derived from one specimen sequenced in a study of neoadjuvant anti-PD-1 for oral cavity cancer. Measured with immunoSEQ multiplex PCR; TCRdb has only the in-frame clones, and not every one. The sample consists of around 65,000 clones, roughly nine tenths of them appearing once. Time point here: after neoadjuvant nivolumab, at surgical resection. This specimen consisted of PBMCs, obtained after nivolumab (anti-PD-1) treatment. The receptors stem from a person between 40 and 85 years old with oral cavity squamous cell carcinoma.

CDR3 residues: CASAQGLLDTQYF. DNA of the CDR3: TGTGCCAGCGCGCAGGGGTTATTAGATACGCAGTATTTT. The chain joins TRBV2 to TRBJ2-3; maybe TRBD1 (6 bases). This CDR3 has 13 amino acids. With 8 bases removed from V and 5 bases from J, the gap between germline ends came to 14 bases. Germline CDR1 SNHLY, CDR2 FYNNEI.

The genes are TRBV7-7 and TRBJ1-1; tentatively, D is TRBD1 (5 bases). The CDR3 runs to 13 residues. Trimming left V 5 bases short and J 5 bases short, with 12 bases between. The germline V gene has CDR1 SSHAT and CDR2 FNYEAQ (reference sequence). CDR3 bases: TGTGCCAGCAGCCCTCTCGGGGGGACTGAAGCTTTCTTT. Its protein product is CASSPLGGTEAFF.

This clone was detected only once. The rearrangement joins TRBV4-1 to TRBJ2-1, with 11 bases lining up with TRBD2. The CDR3 is 14 residues long. The V gene's germline CDR1 is MGHRA and CDR2 YSYEKL. V dropped 5 bases and J dropped 8; count of bases not matched to a gene: 5. Here the CDR3 DNA reads TGCGCCAGCAGCACACGGACTAGCGGGCATGAGCAGTTCTTC. The encoded protein is CASSTRTSGHEQFF.

The chain couples TRBV7-2 to TRBJ1-1; D unclear. This CDR3 spans 11 amino acids. Germline V gene lookup returns CDR1 SGHTA and CDR2 FQGNSA. V lost 6 bases and J 5 bases, leaving 7 bases between the germline ends. CDR3 sequence reads: CASRHETEAFF. CDR3 in DNA: TGTGCCAGCAGGCACGAAACTGAAGCTTTCTTT.

The rearrangement links TRBV6-6 to TRBJ2-3; no definite D call. The length of the CDR3 is 14 residues. The V end lost 7 bases, the J end lost 0 bases, and 11 bases lay between the germline ends. The germline V gene has CDR1 MNHNY and CDR2 SVGAGI (reference sequence). The CDR3: CASMNVPSTDTQYF. CDR3 coding DNA: TGTGCCAGCATGAACGTCCCTAGCACAGATACGCAGTATTTT.

The chain is built from TRBV4-1 and TRBJ2-2; no reliable D call. Germline CDR1 is MGHRA and CDR2 is YSYEKL. The germline V and J ends were trimmed by 4 bases and 8 bases, with 8 bases remaining between them. The CDR3 extends over 12 amino acids. CDR3 nucleotide sequence: TGCGCCAGCAGCCCCCTGAGGGGGGAGCTGTTTTTT. Its translation is CASSPLRGELFF.

This chain links TRBV9 with TRBJ1-1; D is uncertain. This CDR3 spans 12 amino acids. In germline, CDR1 is SGDLS, CDR2 YYNGEE. Trimming took 4 bases from V and 4 from J, leaving 8 bases between them. The CDR3 sequence is CASSPWGTEAFF. Here the CDR3 DNA reads TGTGCCAGCAGCCCCTGGGGCACTGAAGCTTTCTTT. The whole variable domain, filled in from reference TRBV9 and TRBJ1-1, reads DSGVTQTPKHLITATGQRVTLRCSPRSGDLSVYWYQQSLDQGLQFLIQYYNGEERAKGNILERFSAQQFPDLHSELNLSSLELGDSALYFCASSPWGTEAFFGQGTRLTVV.

This clone was recorded a few times. The CDR3 nucleotides read TGTGCCAGCATTCCGTCCAGTGTGTTCTTCACAGATACGCAGTATTTT. Its translation is CASIPSSVFFTDTQYF. The chain employs TRBV7-9 and TRBJ2-3; no clear D gene. This CDR3 has 16 residues. Trimming pared 7 bases from V and 2 bases from J, leaving 19 bases between. Per germline, CDR1 SEHNR and CDR2 FQNEAQ (reference sequence). Variable domain in full (rest from reference TRBV7-9 and TRBJ2-3): DTGVSQNPRHKITKRGQNVTFRCDPISEHNRLYWYRQTLGQGPEFLTYFQNEAQLEKSRLLSDRFSAERPKGSFSTLEIQRTEQGDSAMYLCASIPSSVFFTDTQYFGPGTRLTVL.

This clone was seen only a few times. The V call is TRBV30, the J call TRBJ2-4; weak D call: TRBD1 (7 bases). This CDR3 has 16 residues. Trimming removed 3 bases from V and 8 bases from J, with 23 bases in between. Germline V gives CDR1 GTSNPN, CDR2 SVGIG (reference sequence). In DNA form, the CDR3 reads TGTGCCTGGAGGATTGGGGGGACAGCCGGAATAGACATTCAGTACTTC. This translates into CAWRIGGTAGIDIQYF.

This clone was detected only once. The chain recombines TRBV7-2 with TRBJ2-7, with D unclear. V was pared by 4 bases and J by 7 bases, with 14 bases between. The CDR3 sequence is 13 residues long. CDR1 is SGHTA, CDR2 FQGNSA, per germline. CDR3 region: CASSSVLASEQYF. CDR3 sequence (DNA): TGTGCCAGCAGCTCAGTCCTTGCTAGTGAGCAGTACTTC.

The chain combines TRBV11-2 with TRBJ2-7; 9 nucleotides agree with TRBD2. V trimming: 4 bases; J trimming: 2 bases; junction bases outside the gene matches: 18. The CDR3 extends over 19 amino acids. Germline CDR1 and CDR2: SGHAT and FQNNGV. Written as DNA, the CDR3 is TGTGCCAGCAGCTCCTATTACTCCCTCGGAGAGCGGGAGGCCTACGAGCAGTACTTC. The encoded protein is CASSSYYSLGEREAYEQYF.

This chain joins TRBV28 and TRBJ1-2; perhaps TRBD1 as D (5 bases). CDR3 length equals 14 residues. Germline lookup yields CDR1 MDHEN and CDR2 SYDVKM. V was cut by 5 bases and J by 3 bases, with 13 bases left in between. The CDR3 bases are TGTGCCAGCAGTGGGGCAGCAGGGTACTATGGCTACACCTTC. Translating gives CASSGAAGYYGYTF.

This rearrangement joins TRBV19 to TRBJ2-3; no definite D call. This CDR3 spans 13 amino acids. V lost 5 bases, J lost 6 bases, and 12 bases lay in between. Germline assignment: CDR1 LNHDA and CDR2 SQIVND (reference sequence). The CDR3 DNA is TGTGCCAGTAGTCTCGACCTTTGGGATACGCAGTATTTT. The encoded protein is CASSLDLWDTQYF.

V gene TRBV6-1 combines with J gene TRBJ1-5; no clear D. Germline CDR1 MNHNS, CDR2 SASEGT. The ends were cut back, 1 base at V and 7 bases at J, with 2 bases in the middle. The CDR3 runs to 11 residues. CDR3 coding DNA: TGTGCCAGCAGTGAAGTCCAGCCCCAGCATTTT. Translated: CASSEVQPQHF.

The chain has TRBV2 and TRBJ2-5, with D perhaps matching TRBD2 (5 bases). V was pared by 9 bases and J by 5 bases, with 13 bases between. Germline V gene sequence: CDR1 SNHLY, CDR2 FYNNEI. The CDR3 extends over 12 amino acids. CDR3: CASNQDSETQYF. CDR3 coding DNA: TGTGCCAGTAACCAGGACTCCGAGACCCAGTACTTC.

This chain joins TRBV29-1 and TRBJ2-3; 7 bases align to TRBD1. J was trimmed by 1 base and V by 5 bases; bases with no gene match: 9. CDR3 length: 15 amino acids. Germline CDR1 SQVTM, CDR2 ANQGSEA. CDR3 nucleotides: TGCAGCGTTAATCAGGGGGTAAGCGGCACAGATACGCAGTATTTT. It codes for CSVNQGVSGTDTQYF.

This rearrangement joins TRBV15 to TRBJ2-3; possibly TRBD2 for D (6 bases). The ends were cut back, 0 bases at V and 2 bases at J, with 24 bases in the middle. The CDR3 has 20 amino acids. Germline V gene lookup returns CDR1 LNHNV and CDR2 YYDKDF (reference sequence). Written as DNA, the CDR3 is TGTGCCACCAGCAGAGAACTCCTAGCGCTCAATAAGGTACACACAGATACGCAGTATTTT. This encodes CATSRELLALNKVHTDTQYF.

The chain combines TRBV18 with TRBJ1-2, with no clear D. CDR3 length equals 14 residues. From germline, CDR1 is KGHSH and CDR2 LQKENI. The V end lost 2 bases, the J end lost 2 bases, and 9 bases lay between the germline ends. The CDR3 nucleotides read TGTGCCAGCTCACCAACGGGCAGAAACTATGGCTACACCTTC. Amino acid sequence: CASSPTGRNYGYTF.

V usage is TRBV27 and J usage is TRBJ2-7, with TRBD2 matching 7 bases. The junction had 20 bases not matched to a gene; V was cut back by 6 bases and J by 6 bases. The CDR3 runs 17 residues. The germline CDR1 and CDR2 sequences are MNHEY and SMNVEV (reference sequence). This CDR3 reads CASRPWGGSSGRREQYF. The CDR3 nucleotides are TGTGCCAGCAGACCTTGGGGAGGGAGCAGCGGACGGCGCGAGCAGTACTTC.

V usage is TRBV7-3 and J usage is TRBJ1-2; tentative D call: TRBD1 (6 bases). Germline CDR1 SGHTA, CDR2 FQGTGA. The CDR3 runs 12 residues. V was pared by 5 bases and J by 8 bases, with 12 bases between. The CDR3 DNA reads TGTGCCAGCAGCGAAGGGGGGCCCGGCTACACCTTC. Translation gives CASSEGGPGYTF.

The rearrangement uses TRBV7-6 and TRBJ2-1, with 15 nucleotides matching TRBD2. The junction had 10 bases not matched to a gene; V was cut back by 1 base and J by 12 bases. The CDR3 loop spans 17 amino acids. Germline V CDR1 and CDR2: SGHVS, FNYEAQ. For the CDR3, the DNA is TGTGCCAGCAGCTTAGATTCTAGGACTAGCGGGGGGGCCTGGCAGTTCTTC. Amino acid sequence: CASSLDSRTSGGAWQFF.

V usage is TRBV10-1 and J usage is TRBJ1-5, with 12 nucleotides matching TRBD1. Germline V CDR1 and CDR2: WNHNN, SYGVQD (reference sequence). CDR3 length equals 17 residues. The ends lost 7 bases at V and 6 bases at J; junction bases unmatched: 13. The DNA of the CDR3 is TGCGCCAGCACCTCCCAAACGGGACAGGGGGCCATTCAGCCCCAGCATTTT. This gives the protein CASTSQTGQGAIQPQHF.

The V call is TRBV10-3, the J call TRBJ1-6; D may be TRBD1 (6 bases). This CDR3 is built from 15 residues. V dropped 4 bases and J dropped 6 bases, with 13 bases sitting between them. The germline gives CDR1 ENHRY, CDR2 SYGVKD. The CDR3 here is CAISVNREVNSPLHF. The CDR3 DNA sequence: TGTGCCATCAGTGTGAACAGGGAGGTTAATTCACCCCTCCACTTT.

The chain joins TRBV29-1 to TRBJ1-3; a weak D match, TRBD1 (5 bases). V was cut by 4 bases and J by 4 bases, with 8 bases left in between. Germline lookup yields CDR1 SQVTM and CDR2 ANQGSEA. The CDR3 is 12 residues long. CDR3 nucleotides: TGCAGCGTTGGGTCAGGGGGAAACACCATATATTTT. Its protein is CSVGSGGNTIYF.

This clone was counted between two and nine times. The chain couples TRBV2 to TRBJ2-1; 9 positions agree with TRBD1. The germline V gene encodes CDR1 SNHLY and CDR2 FYNNEI. The V and J ends lost 5 bases and 6 bases, in that order; junction bases with no gene match: 8. This CDR3 has 15 amino acids. The CDR3 reads CASSLQGARGNEQFF. As DNA, the CDR3 is TGTGCCAGCAGTCTACAGGGGGCAAGGGGCAATGAGCAGTTCTTC. Full variable domain (missing parts from reference TRBV2 and TRBJ2-1): EPEVTQTPSHQVTQMGQEVILRCVPISNHLYFYWYRQILGQKVEFLVSFYNNEISEKSEIFDDQFSVERPDGSNFTLKIRSTKLEDSAMYFCASSLQGARGNEQFFGPGTRLTVL.

V is TRBV5-4 and J is TRBJ1-2; 7 bases match TRBD1. Germline-derived CDR1 and CDR2 are SGHNT and YYREEE (reference sequence). CDR3 length: 14 residues. J lost 1 base, V lost 3 bases, and 3 bases had no gene match. The CDR3 DNA follows: TGTGCCAGCAGCTGGGACAGATTTAACTATGGCTACACCTTC. Its protein is CASSWDRFNYGYTF.

The rearrangement joins TRBV27 to TRBJ1-5; D gene ambiguous. CDR1 and CDR2 from the germline V gene are MNHEY and SMNVEV (reference sequence). This CDR3 is 13 amino acids long. Between the trimmed V and J ends, which lost 6 bases and 10 bases, there was a span of 16 bases. CDR3 in DNA: TGTGCCAGCAGGCAGCACGGAAGTCAACCCCAGCATTTT. This sequence encodes CASRQHGSQPQHF.